The 17 T cell receptor beta chains listed next were all sequenced from one sample in a study of cytomegalovirus exposure and HLA in healthy donors. PCR involved 60 Vbeta and 13 Jbeta primers. The method was immunoSEQ multiplex PCR; TCRdb's version includes in-frame clones alone and lacks a portion of them. The sample table sets out some 70,000 clones. The specimen sequenced was PBMCs. The receptors here all came from a man aged 40-49 years in good health and CMV-seronegative.

The chain links TRBV6-5 to TRBJ1-1, with D tentatively TRBD1 (6 bases). The germline CDR1 and CDR2 sequences are MNHEY and SVGAGI. This CDR3 has 14 residues. V lost 2 bases and J lost 0, with 7 bases in between. The DNA for the CDR3 is TGTGCCAGCAGTTACGGGACATTGAACACTGAAGCTTTCTTT. It is translated as CASSYGTLNTEAFF.

The chain joins TRBV30 to TRBJ1-1, with 8 bases identical to TRBD1. Germline trimming cut 4 bases from V and 4 bases from J; bases unmatched to any gene: 8. CDR3 length: 14 amino acids. Per germline, CDR1 GTSNPN and CDR2 SVGIG (reference sequence). CDR3 region: CAWTTDRVSTEAFF. The CDR3 DNA reads as TGTGCCTGGACAACGGACAGGGTGAGCACTGAAGCTTTCTTT.

CDR3: CASSLYPPGGQDPAEQYF. CDR3 in DNA: TGTGCCAGCAGCTTATACCCCCCCGGGGGACAGGACCCCGCCGAGCAGTACTTC. The chain has TRBV7-6 and TRBJ2-7; 8 bases map to TRBD1. The junction had 18 bases not matched to a gene; V was cut back by 2 bases and J by 6 bases. This CDR3 comprises 18 residues. The germline V gene has CDR1 SGHVS and CDR2 FNYEAQ.

The CDR3 region has the DNA TGTGCCAGTGCCTTTGGCGGAGGGTCCTACGAGCAGTACTTC. It encodes CASAFGGGSYEQYF. The chain carries TRBV19 and TRBJ2-7; D is perhaps TRBD2 (6 bases). CDR1 and CDR2 from the germline V gene are LNHDA and SQIVND (reference sequence). V was cut by 8 bases and J by 1 base, with 15 bases left in between. This CDR3 region has 14 residues.

Comment on this clone: Germline is not matched at one junction end, which may reflect a read error. The genes are TRBV20-1 and TRBJ1-2; no definite D call. CDR3 length: 10 residues. Per germline, CDR1 DFQATT and CDR2 SNEGSKA (reference sequence). The CDR3 DNA is TGTATGACAACGGCCTATGGCTACACCTTC. It yields the protein CMTTAYGYTF.

The chain employs TRBV4-1 and TRBJ1-1; TRBD1 matches at 10 bases. V trimming: 4 bases; J trimming: 1 base; junction bases outside the gene matches: 12. The CDR3 covers 18 residues. Germline CDR1 is MGHRA and CDR2 is YSYEKL. The CDR3 coding sequence is TGCGCCAGCAGCCTGGGCCCGGGACAGGGGACAGCGAACACTGAAGCTTTCTTT. Amino acid sequence: CASSLGPGQGTANTEAFF.

The rearrangement links TRBV5-4 to TRBJ2-5; 10 bases are shared with TRBD1. The last part of the DNA fits TRBJ2-7 better; the J call may be wrong. Germline assignment: CDR1 SGHNT and CDR2 YYREEE (reference sequence). The CDR3 covers 15 residues. The CDR3 DNA reads TGTGCCAGCTCCCCTTGGGGGACAGGGGCCCACGAGCAGTACTTC. Amino acids: CASSPWGTGAHEQYF.

V gene TRBV2 combines with J gene TRBJ1-2, with D maybe TRBD1 (6 bases). Germline assignment: CDR1 SNHLY and CDR2 FYNNEI. V was shortened by 7 bases and J by 4 bases, with 13 bases between the two germline ends. CDR3 length equals 13 residues. The CDR3 loop reads CASKGDTFYGYTF. CDR3 in DNA: TGTGCCAGCAAGGGGGACACCTTCTATGGCTACACCTTC.

This chain uses TRBV19 with TRBJ2-1; 14 nucleotides match TRBD2. The CDR3 has 14 amino acids. After removal of 4 bases from V and 16 bases from J, the junction contained 9 bases not matched to a gene. The germline V gene encodes CDR1 LNHDA and CDR2 SQIVND (reference sequence). The CDR3, as DNA: TGTGCCAGTAGTACCCGGACTAGCGGGGGGCCGCCCTTCTTC. Its translation is CASSTRTSGGPPFF. Supplemented by reference TRBV19 and TRBJ2-1, the full variable domain reads DGGITQSPKYLFRKEGQNVTLSCEQNLNHDAMYWYRQDPGQGLRLIYYSQIVNDFQKGDIAEGYSVSREKKESFPLTVTSAQKNPTAFYLCASSTRTSGGPPFFGPGTRLTVL.

This chain joins TRBV19 and TRBJ1-1; maybe TRBD1 (6 bases). CDR1 is LNHDA, CDR2 SQIVND, per germline (reference sequence). Trimming took 5 bases from V and 1 from J, leaving 14 bases between them. The CDR3 is 15 amino acids. The CDR3 sequence: CASSATGTSNTEAFF. For the CDR3, the DNA is TGTGCCAGTAGTGCAACCGGGACATCGAACACTGAAGCTTTCTTT.

This chain connects TRBV6-5 to TRBJ1-5; TRBD1 matches at 8 bases. J was trimmed by 3 bases and V by 5 bases; bases with no gene match: 3. The CDR3 contains 14 residues. CDR1 and CDR2 (germline): MNHEY, SVGAGI. CDR3 sequence (DNA): TGTGCCAGCAGTAGACAGGGGAACAATCAGCCCCAGCATTTT. Residues: CASSRQGNNQPQHF.

The chain has TRBV4-1 and TRBJ2-3; unclear D gene. CDR1 is MGHRA and CDR2 is YSYEKL in the germline V gene. V lost 3 bases to trimming and J lost 7 bases, with 8 bases between them. The length of the CDR3 is 12 residues. The CDR3 region is CASSHPHNTQYF. CDR3 in DNA: TGCGCCAGCAGCCACCCGCACAATACGCAGTATTTT.

The rearrangement joins TRBV19 to TRBJ1-2; 7 bases are shared with TRBD1. This CDR3 region has 15 residues. CDR1 and CDR2 (germline): LNHDA, SQIVND (reference sequence). Unmatched junction bases numbered 9, after V lost 3 bases and J lost 5 bases. For the CDR3, the DNA is TGTGCCAGTAGTATTTCACAGGGGCGACTTTATGGCTACACCTTC. Translating it yields CASSISQGRLYGYTF.

The gene calls are TRBV10-1 and TRBJ2-1, with D possibly TRBD2 on 5 matching bases. The V end was cut by 5 bases, the J end by 2 bases, with 10 bases between. Germline V gene lookup returns CDR1 WNHNN and CDR2 SYGVQD (reference sequence). CDR3 size: 14 residues. CDR3 amino acids: CASSSEGTYNEQFF. As DNA, the CDR3 is TGCGCCAGCAGTTCCGAGGGAACCTACAATGAGCAGTTCTTC.

The CDR3 reads CASSGTGQKLFF. Here the CDR3 DNA reads TGTGCCAGCAGCGGGACAGGGCAAAAACTGTTTTTT. The chain couples TRBV2 to TRBJ1-4; the match to TRBD1 covers 9 bases. J gave up 9 bases and V 6 bases, and 2 bases lay outside the gene matches. The CDR3 loop spans 12 amino acids. The germline V gene encodes CDR1 SNHLY and CDR2 FYNNEI.

The CDR3 bases are TGTGCCAGCCCAGGGGGAGCTCCGGAGACCCAGTACTTC. As protein: CASPGGAPETQYF. V gene TRBV2 combines with J gene TRBJ2-5; 7 positions agree with TRBD1. J gave up 5 bases and V 8 bases, and 8 bases lay outside the gene matches. This CDR3 contains 13 residues. From germline, CDR1 is SNHLY and CDR2 FYNNEI.

V and J are TRBV2 and TRBJ2-7, with 7 bases aligning to TRBD2. Germline V gene lookup returns CDR1 SNHLY and CDR2 FYNNEI. This CDR3 has 11 amino acids. V was pared by 1 base and J by 11 bases, with 2 bases of the junction left unmatched. Here the CDR3 DNA reads TGTGCCAGCAGTGAAGGGACTAGGGAGTACTTC. This sequence encodes CASSEGTREYF.